The entry below gives a single T cell receptor beta chain sequence along with its context. Germline values: CDR1 SQVTM, CDR2 ANQGSEA. Trimming left V 7 bases short and J 5 bases short, with 14 bases between. This CDR3 has 12 amino acids. These data come from a study of patients and donors after allogeneic stem cell transplantation. One entry per CDR3 protein, called by TCRdb with MiXCR from the RT-PCR reads. The top ten clones hold around 30% of a sample with about 110,000 distinct CDR3 sequences, approximately 40% of them seen once. Sample: blood, either unsorted or a sorted T cell fraction (not recorded which). The sequence was obtained from a human donor who was either an allogeneic HSCT recipient or a stem cell or donor lymphocyte infusion donor (not recorded which). It is not recorded whose cells these are; they may come from a transplant donor. The chain couples TRBV29-1 to TRBJ1-1; D not certain. The CDR3 protein is CSAPEIATEAFF. The CDR3 nucleotides read TGCAGCGCTCCGGAGATAGCGACTGAAGCTTTCTTT.